What follows describes a single T cell receptor (beta chain). These data come from a study of cytomegalovirus exposure and HLA in healthy donors. It was with 60 Vbeta and 13 Jbeta primers that the PCR ran. Libraries were prepared by immunoSEQ multiplex PCR; TCRdb keeps only in-frame clonotypes and omits some of them. Here the sample spans 150,000 to 200,000 clones, roughly 77% being singletons. Sequencing used PBMCs. The source is a male donor in good health and CMV-seropositive.

The chain's CDR3 is CASSGTSGRYEQYF. Written as DNA, the CDR3 is TGTGCCAGCAGCGGGACTAGCGGGCGCTACGAGCAGTACTTC. The chain employs TRBV9 and TRBJ2-7, with 11 bases fitting TRBD2. The CDR3 contains 14 residues. From germline, CDR1 is SGDLS and CDR2 YYNGEE. J was trimmed by 3 bases and V by 3 bases; bases with no gene match: 2. Complete variable domain (other parts from reference TRBV9 and TRBJ2-7): DSGVTQTPKHLITATGQRVTLRCSPRSGDLSVYWYQQSLDQGLQFLIQYYNGEERAKGNILERFSAQQFPDLHSELNLSSLELGDSALYFCASSGTSGRYEQYFGPGTRLTVT.